Below are 27 T cell receptor beta chains sequenced from a single sample in a study of blood T cell repertoires in COVID-19. Profiling relied on immunoSEQ multiplex PCR, and the TCRdb table lists in-frame clones only, not all of them. The sample lists roughly 250,000 clones; 82% were seen once. Sequencing was done on a sample of peripheral blood. Receptors originate from an elderly woman with active or convalescent COVID-19.

The V call is TRBV3-1 (or the pseudogene TRBV3-2), the J call TRBJ2-3, with 7 bases lining up with TRBD2. Per germline, CDR1 LGHDT and CDR2 YNNKEL (reference sequence). This CDR3 is built from 18 residues. V lost 0 bases and J lost 7; bases outside the gene matches: 16. The CDR3 reads CASSQEFRTSSSGNTQYF. In nucleotides, the CDR3 is TGTGCCAGCAGCCAAGAATTTCGGACTAGTTCGTCAGGAAATACGCAGTATTTT.

V is TRBV5-1 and J is TRBJ2-5, with 8 bases lining up with TRBD1. The CDR3 has 13 residues. Per the germline V gene, CDR1 is SGHRS and CDR2 is YFSETQ. The V gene end was trimmed by 2 bases and the J gene end by 7 bases; junction bases not matched to a gene: 4. The CDR3 reads CASSFSTGVTQYF. The CDR3 nucleotides read TGCGCCAGCAGCTTTTCGACAGGGGTGACCCAGTACTTC.

V and J are TRBV9 and TRBJ2-2; D remains unclear. CDR3 length: 15 residues. V lost 0 bases and J lost 1, with 7 bases in between. Germline V gene sequence: CDR1 SGDLS, CDR2 YYNGEE. CDR3: CASSVVRQNTGELFF. CDR3 DNA: TGTGCCAGCAGCGTAGTCCGACAGAACACCGGGGAGCTGTTTTTT.

The chain combines TRBV6-5 with TRBJ2-7; TRBD2 matches 11 bases. Germline trimming cut 6 bases from V and 0 bases from J; bases unmatched to any gene: 4. Germline CDR1 is MNHEY and CDR2 is SVGAGI. This CDR3 comprises 15 residues. CDR3 nucleotide sequence: TGTGCCAGCAGGTCTAGCGGGAGGAGCTCCTACGAGCAGTACTTC. Translated, it gives CASRSSGRSSYEQYF.

This chain joins TRBV29-1 and TRBJ1-5; TRBD1 matches at 10 bases. The V and J ends lost 6 bases and 10 bases, in that order; junction bases with no gene match: 6. The CDR3 loop spans 12 amino acids. Per the germline V gene, CDR1 is SQVTM and CDR2 is ANQGSEA. The CDR3 coding sequence is TGCAGCGTAGCGGGACAGGGGCAACCCCAGCATTTT. Encoded protein: CSVAGQGQPQHF.

The rearrangement links TRBV5-4 to TRBJ1-1, with 8 bases aligning to TRBD1. CDR1 and CDR2 (germline): SGHNT, YYREEE (reference sequence). Unmatched junction bases numbered 4, after V lost 4 bases and J lost 5 bases. The CDR3 runs 13 residues. Here the CDR3 reads CASSRTGRTEAFF. For the CDR3, the DNA is TGTGCCAGCAGCCGGACAGGGAGAACTGAAGCTTTCTTT.

This clone is a singleton in its sample. V usage is TRBV5-1 and J usage is TRBJ2-6; D uncertain. CDR1 is SGHRS and CDR2 is YFSETQ in the germline V gene. Trimming left V 5 bases short and J 0 bases short, with 12 bases between. The CDR3 length is 16 residues. DNA of the CDR3: TGCGCCAGCAGGAAGACACCCAACTCTGGGGCCAACGTCCTGACTTTC. Translated: CASRKTPNSGANVLTF.

The chain links TRBV6-5 to TRBJ1-1, with TRBD1 matching over 10 bases. The CDR3 is made up of 16 amino acids. CDR1 is MNHEY, CDR2 SVGAGI, per germline. V shed 0 bases and J 4 bases; nucleotides not matched to a gene: 5. CDR3: CASSYSPRTGGTEAFF. As DNA, the CDR3 is TGTGCCAGCAGTTACTCCCCCAGGACAGGGGGCACTGAAGCTTTCTTT.

The chain employs TRBV7-6 and TRBJ1-3; TRBD1 might be the D (5 bases). This CDR3 comprises 15 residues. V was clipped by 5 bases and J by 0 bases, with 11 bases between them. Per the germline V gene, CDR1 is SGHVS and CDR2 is FNYEAQ. CDR3 region: CASSLSRASGNTIYF. The CDR3 DNA follows: TGTGCCAGCAGCCTAAGCAGGGCCTCTGGAAACACCATATATTTT. Full variable domain (outside the CDR3, taken from reference TRBV7-6 and TRBJ1-3): GAGVSQSPRYKVTKRGQDVALRCDPISGHVSLYWYRQALGQGPEFLTYFNYEAQQDKSGLPNDRFSAERPEGSISTLTIQRTEQRDSAMYRCASSLSRASGNTIYFGEGSWLTVV.

The chain has TRBV5-1 and TRBJ2-3; TRBD2 matches 7 bases. The trim removed 5 bases at V and 2 bases at J, leaving 5 bases unmatched. The CDR3 has 14 amino acids. Germline loops: CDR1 SGHRS, CDR2 YFSETQ. CDR3 nucleotide sequence: TGCGCCAGCAGACTAGCGCAGAACACAGATACGCAGTATTTT. Its translation is CASRLAQNTDTQYF.

J is TRBJ2-3 and V is TRBV5-4; 10 bases align to TRBD1. From germline, CDR1 is SGHNT and CDR2 YYREEE (reference sequence). Trimming removed 4 bases from V and 8 bases from J; junction bases left unmatched: 10. The CDR3 has 15 residues. CDR3 sequence: CASSPGTGDRGTQYF. The CDR3 coding sequence is TGTGCCAGCAGCCCAGGGACAGGGGACCGCGGTACGCAGTATTTT.

The chain couples TRBV15 to TRBJ1-3; 7 bases line up with TRBD1. Per germline, CDR1 LNHNV and CDR2 YYDKDF (reference sequence). V lost 0 bases, J lost 3 bases, and 5 bases stayed unmatched. The CDR3 is made up of 16 amino acids. CDR3 protein: CATSRDRGYGGNTIYF. The CDR3 DNA reads TGTGCCACCAGCAGAGACAGGGGGTATGGTGGAAACACCATATATTTT.

This clone has only a few counts. This chain joins TRBV11-3 and TRBJ2-2; D is perhaps TRBD2 (5 bases). Per the germline V gene, CDR1 is SGHNT and CDR2 is YENEEA. CDR3 length: 15 amino acids. Trimming shortened V by 0 bases and J by 7 bases, and 12 bases separated the two germline ends. The CDR3 region has the DNA TGTGCCAGCAGCTTAGATCCGGGGAAAGGCGGGGAGCTGTTTTTT. This encodes CASSLDPGKGGELFF.

The gene calls are TRBV7-6 and TRBJ2-7, with 7 positions matching TRBD2. V shed 1 base, J shed 5 bases, and the junction held 14 bases outside the gene matches. The CDR3 consists of 17 residues. Germline CDR1 and CDR2: SGHVS and FNYEAQ. This CDR3 is CASSLVSTAGAPHEQYF. CDR3 DNA: TGTGCCAGCAGCTTAGTTAGTACCGCGGGAGCACCTCACGAGCAGTACTTC. Drawing the rest from reference TRBV7-6 and TRBJ2-7, the complete variable domain is GAGVSQSPRYKVTKRGQDVALRCDPISGHVSLYWYRQALGQGPEFLTYFNYEAQQDKSGLPNDRFSAERPEGSISTLTIQRTEQRDSAMYRCASSLVSTAGAPHEQYFGPGTRLTVT.

The V gene is TRBV28, the J gene TRBJ2-1, with 9 nucleotides matching TRBD2. Germline CDR1 and CDR2: MDHEN and SYDVKM. V trimming: 6 bases; J trimming: 0 bases; junction bases outside the gene matches: 6. This CDR3 spans 16 amino acids. The CDR3 spells CASRTTSGRSYNEQFF. In DNA, the CDR3 is TGTGCCAGCAGGACGACTAGCGGTCGCTCCTACAATGAGCAGTTCTTC.

This clone occurred a few times. V usage is TRBV2 and J usage is TRBJ2-5, with 8 positions matching TRBD1. Trimming removed 6 bases from V and 5 bases from J; junction bases left unmatched: 5. The CDR3 extends over 13 amino acids. CDR1 is SNHLY, CDR2 FYNNEI, per germline. CDR3: CASRTQGAETQYF. For the CDR3, the DNA is TGTGCCAGCAGGACGCAGGGGGCGGAGACCCAGTACTTC. The entire variable domain, with the rest obtained from reference TRBV2 and TRBJ2-5, is as follows: EPEVTQTPSHQVTQMGQEVILRCVPISNHLYFYWYRQILGQKVEFLVSFYNNEISEKSEIFDDQFSVERPDGSNFTLKIRSTKLEDSAMYFCASRTQGAETQYFGPGTRLLVL.

The chain couples TRBV5-1 to TRBJ1-6; D gene unclear. The CDR3 has 15 residues. Germline loops: CDR1 SGHRS, CDR2 YFSETQ. Trimming stripped 4 bases from V and 9 bases from J, with 17 bases between. The CDR3 coding sequence is TGCGCCAGCAGCGATGAGAGGGCGAGGACTTCACCCCTCCACTTT. It is translated as CASSDERARTSPLHF. The variable domain in full, with the rest retrieved from reference TRBV5-1 and TRBJ1-6, is KAGVTQTPRYLIKTRGQQVTLSCSPISGHRSVSWYQQTPGQGLQFLFEYFSETQRNKGNFPGRFSGRQFSNSRSEMNVSTLELGDSALYLCASSDERARTSPLHFGNGTRLTVT.

V and J are TRBV30 and TRBJ2-1, with 9 nucleotides matching TRBD2. Trimming removed 5 bases from V and 8 bases from J; junction bases left unmatched: 13. The CDR3 spans 15 residues. Germline V lookup: CDR1 GTSNPN, CDR2 SVGIG (reference sequence). The CDR3, as DNA: TGTGCCTGGGGCCGTAAGGCGGGAGGGGTCGATGAGCAGTTCTTC. This translates into CAWGRKAGGVDEQFF.

This clone was observed a single time. The V gene is TRBV5-6, the J gene TRBJ1-6; possible D gene TRBD1, 5 bases. Trimming left V 0 bases short and J 10 bases short, with 14 bases between. This CDR3 has 15 amino acids. Germline loops: CDR1 SGHDT, CDR2 YYEEEE. DNA of the CDR3: TGTGCCAGCAGCTTGGGAACGGGGGTGGGATCACCCCTCCACTTT. This translates into CASSLGTGVGSPLHF.

This chain's CDR3 is CASNNLPGQGATYEQYF. The CDR3 DNA is TGTGCCAGCAATAACCTACCGGGACAGGGCGCTACCTACGAGCAGTACTTC. The chain links TRBV28 to TRBJ2-7; 9 bases line up with TRBD1. The CDR3 consists of 17 residues. The J segment lost 2 bases and the V segment lost 7 bases, leaving 15 bases of the junction unmatched. Looked up from germline, CDR1 is MDHEN and CDR2 is SYDVKM.

This clone appeared a few times. V usage is TRBV21-1 and J usage is TRBJ1-5; TRBD1, the table's D call, was not compared with the DNA. TRBV21-1 is a pseudogene. The CDR3 covers 15 residues. The CDR3 DNA reads as TGTGCCAGCAGCAAAAGGGAACTGTACAGGGTGCCCCAGCATTTT. Protein sequence: CASSKRELYRVPQHF.

This chain links TRBV10-1 with TRBJ2-2; a weak D match, TRBD2 (6 bases). This CDR3 has 15 residues. Trimming took 4 bases from V and 6 from J, leaving 15 bases between them. Looked up from germline, CDR1 is WNHNN and CDR2 is SYGVQD (reference sequence). In DNA form, the CDR3 reads TGCGCCAGCAGTGTTCCGGGAGCTGGGGCCGGGGAGCTGTTTTTT. This translates into CASSVPGAGAGELFF.

The chain carries TRBV2 and TRBJ1-5; D is perhaps TRBD1 (5 bases). V was trimmed by 7 bases and J by 0 bases, leaving 28 bases between them. The CDR3 runs 20 residues. The V gene's germline CDR1 is SNHLY and CDR2 FYNNEI. CDR3 nucleotides: TGTGCCAGCAAGCGGACTAGAACATCGGGGGGGTATAGTAGCAATCAGCCCCAGCATTTT. It yields the protein CASKRTRTSGGYSSNQPQHF.

The gene calls are TRBV7-8 and TRBJ2-7, with 15 bases aligning to TRBD2. J lost 6 bases, V lost 8 bases, and 2 bases had no gene match. Looked up from germline, CDR1 is SGHVS and CDR2 is FQNEAQ. The CDR3 runs to 13 residues. The CDR3 here is CASRTSGRGEQYF. The CDR3 coding sequence is TGTGCCAGCCGGACTAGCGGGAGGGGCGAGCAGTACTTC.

The V and J genes are TRBV2 and TRBJ2-4; 8 bases map to TRBD1. Germline V lookup: CDR1 SNHLY, CDR2 FYNNEI. The ends lost 7 bases at V and 3 bases at J; junction bases unmatched: 8. The CDR3 length is 15 residues. The CDR3 DNA reads TGTGCCAGCATCCTGGACAGGGCGAACAAAAACATTCAGTACTTC. It specifies CASILDRANKNIQYF. Variable domain in full (rest from reference TRBV2 and TRBJ2-4): EPEVTQTPSHQVTQMGQEVILRCVPISNHLYFYWYRQILGQKVEFLVSFYNNEISEKSEIFDDQFSVERPDGSNFTLKIRSTKLEDSAMYFCASILDRANKNIQYFGAGTRLSVL.

The V and J genes are TRBV6-5 and TRBJ2-2, with a possible D match to TRBD2 (6 bases). Germline V gene lookup returns CDR1 MNHEY and CDR2 SVGAGI. This CDR3 spans 14 amino acids. The V gene lost 0 bases and the J gene lost 4 bases, with 6 bases spanning the gap. The CDR3 reads CASSYSRGTGELFF. CDR3 nucleotide sequence: TGTGCCAGCAGTTACTCGCGGGGCACCGGGGAGCTGTTTTTT.

The rearrangement joins TRBV18 to TRBJ1-2; 8 bases are a match to TRBD1. CDR3 size: 17 residues. Per germline, CDR1 KGHSH and CDR2 LQKENI. Trimming removed 4 bases from V and 0 bases from J; junction bases left unmatched: 10. CDR3 sequence: CASSRSPGTGTNYGYTF. CDR3 coding DNA: TGTGCCAGCTCACGCAGCCCCGGGACAGGAACTAACTATGGCTACACCTTC.